This T cell receptor beta chain was captured in a study of T cells in Graves' hyperthyroidism and ophthalmopathy. The wider study: Staff took peripheral blood when the initial diagnosis was made, before any treatment began.

Using RNA transcripts as the source, TCR beta CDR3 regions were amplified. The TCR CDR3 first-round RT-PCR relied on the HTBI primer set. In TCRdb, the multiplex PCR reads were re-called with MiXCR into one record per CDR3 protein. The data show some 700,000 distinct CDR3 sequences, with approximately 15% seen just once and around 15% held by the top ten. With respect to this clonotype: Antigen: not known.

The trim removed 3 bases at V and 5 bases at J, leaving 8 bases unmatched. This CDR3 comprises 15 residues. Germline lookup yields CDR1 SGHDN and CDR2 FVKESK. Study-wide findings and caveats: Patients with ophthalmopathy were separated from those with stable hyperthyroidism by a 13 V-J model. In the blood, most expanded thyroid clonotypes above 0.001 appeared as well.

Isolation of PBMCs was performed on 8.5 to 10 ml fresh peripheral blood. The rearrangement uses TRBV14 and TRBJ2-7, with 9 bases lining up with TRBD1. This clonotype was obtained from a man aged 45 to 65 with Graves' hyperthyroidism. The specimen was blood. CDR3: CASSHPGQGTDEQYF. The CDR3 bases are TGTGCCAGCAGCCACCCGGGACAGGGAACCGACGAGCAGTACTTC.